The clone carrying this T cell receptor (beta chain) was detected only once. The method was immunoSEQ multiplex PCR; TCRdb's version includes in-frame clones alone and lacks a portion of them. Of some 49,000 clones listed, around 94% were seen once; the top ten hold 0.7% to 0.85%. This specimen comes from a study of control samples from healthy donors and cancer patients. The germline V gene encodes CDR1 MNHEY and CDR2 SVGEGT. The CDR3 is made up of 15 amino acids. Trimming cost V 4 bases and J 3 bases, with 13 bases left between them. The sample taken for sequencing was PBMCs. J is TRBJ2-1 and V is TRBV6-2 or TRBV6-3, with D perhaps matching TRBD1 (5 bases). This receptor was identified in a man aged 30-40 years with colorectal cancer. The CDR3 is CASSSTAQYYNEQFF. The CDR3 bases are TGTGCCAGCAGTTCGACAGCCCAGTACTACAATGAGCAGTTCTTC.